This TCR beta chain was recorded in a study of blood T cell repertoires in COVID-19. About the research overall: Sites in the United States, Italy and Spain provided acute and convalescent COVID-19 samples. In each case, the material was cDNA or gDNA derived from T cells, B-cell-depleted T cells, or PBMCs.

The method was immunoSEQ multiplex PCR; TCRdb's version includes in-frame clones alone and lacks a portion of them. Of 300,000 to 350,000 clones in the sample, around 83% were seen once. The sequenced sample consisted of peripheral blood. The receptor was isolated from a man aged 25-45 years with active or convalescent COVID-19.

CDR3 loop: CASQSDTGGYYEQYF. The CDR3 coding sequence is TGCGCCAGCCAATCAGATACAGGGGGATACTACGAGCAGTACTTC. The genes are TRBV5-1 and TRBJ2-7; 8 bases agree with TRBD1. CDR1 and CDR2 from the germline V gene are SGHRS and YFSETQ. The ends lost 7 bases at V and 3 bases at J; junction bases unmatched: 12. This CDR3 is 15 amino acids long. Variable domain in full (rest from reference TRBV5-1 and TRBJ2-7): KAGVTQTPRYLIKTRGQQVTLSCSPISGHRSVSWYQQTPGQGLQFLFEYFSETQRNKGNFPGRFSGRQFSNSRSEMNVSTLELGDSALYLCASQSDTGGYYEQYFGPGTRLTVT.